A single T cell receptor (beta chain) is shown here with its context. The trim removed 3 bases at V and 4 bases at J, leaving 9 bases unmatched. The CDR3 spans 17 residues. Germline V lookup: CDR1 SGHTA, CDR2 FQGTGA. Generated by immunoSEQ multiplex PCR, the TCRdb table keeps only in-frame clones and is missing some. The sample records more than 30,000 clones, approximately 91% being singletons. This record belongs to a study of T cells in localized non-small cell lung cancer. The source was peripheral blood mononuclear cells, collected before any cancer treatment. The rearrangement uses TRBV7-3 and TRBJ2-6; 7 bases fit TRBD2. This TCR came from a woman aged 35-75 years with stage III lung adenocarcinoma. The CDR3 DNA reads TGTGCCAGCAGCTTCGCGGGGGTATTGACCGGGGCCAACGTCCTGACTTTC. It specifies CASSFAGVLTGANVLTF.